Below are 2 T cell receptor beta chains sequenced from a single sample in a study of identifying expanded T cells in peripheral blood. Produced via immunoSEQ multiplex PCR; TCRdb's table is partial and in-frame only. The sample comprises some 95,000 clones, 70% to 90% of which are singletons, and 5.5% to 6.5% rests with the top ten. The sample was blood. These receptors were taken from a person aged 18 to 75 in good health.

The rearrangement joins TRBV10-3 to TRBJ1-5; D is ambiguous. This CDR3 is built from 14 residues. Germline V gene sequence: CDR1 ENHRY, CDR2 SYGVKD. Trimming cost V 2 bases and J 3 bases, with 8 bases left between them. The CDR3 reads CAISEGRNNQPQHF. Written as DNA, the CDR3 is TGTGCCATCAGTGAGGGGCGGAACAATCAGCCCCAGCATTTT.

In its sample, this clone was seen once. The chain couples TRBV18 to TRBJ1-2; TRBD1 agrees at 7 bases. This CDR3 is built from 15 residues. The germline CDR1 and CDR2 sequences are KGHSH and LQKENI. Germline trimming cut 3 bases from V and 2 bases from J; bases unmatched to any gene: 6. CDR3 sequence: CASSPDRSSNYGYTF. The CDR3 region has the DNA TGTGCCAGCTCACCGGACAGGTCCTCCAACTATGGCTACACCTTC.